This TCR beta chain was sequenced in a study of T cell responses to AZD1222 COVID-19 vaccine. Data came from immunoSEQ multiplex PCR; TCRdb stores just in-frame clones and leaves some out. The sample has roughly 170,000 clones, 88% seen once; the top ten hold roughly 0.49%. Study results and caveats: White British donors predominated, females outnumbered males, and clonal diversity was possibly underestimated.

In this sample, this clone turned up once. The antigen is unknown. Germline V gene sequence: CDR1 SGHTA, CDR2 FQGNSA. Germline trimming cut 5 bases from V and 5 bases from J; bases unmatched to any gene: 5. CDR3 size: 14 residues. The material sequenced was peripheral blood, taken on day 0 of AZD1222 vaccination. The TCR originated in an adult in good health. The chain links TRBV7-2 to TRBJ1-2, with 10 positions matching TRBD1. The CDR3 loop is CASSRDRGGYGYTF. The CDR3 bases are TGTGCCAGCAGCCGGGACAGGGGAGGGTATGGCTACACCTTC.